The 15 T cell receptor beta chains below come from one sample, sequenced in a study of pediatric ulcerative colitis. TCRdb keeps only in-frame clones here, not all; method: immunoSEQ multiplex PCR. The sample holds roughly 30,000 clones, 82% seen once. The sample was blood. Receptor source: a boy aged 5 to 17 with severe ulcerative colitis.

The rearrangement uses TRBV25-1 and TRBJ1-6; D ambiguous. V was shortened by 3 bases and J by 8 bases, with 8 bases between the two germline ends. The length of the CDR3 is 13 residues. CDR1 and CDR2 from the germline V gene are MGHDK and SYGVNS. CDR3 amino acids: CASSDGPYSPLHF. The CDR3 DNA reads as TGTGCCAGCAGTGACGGACCATATTCACCCCTCCACTTT. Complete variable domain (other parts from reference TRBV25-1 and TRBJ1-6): EADIYQTPRYLVIGTGKKITLECSQTMGHDKMYWYQQDPGMELHLIHYSYGVNSTEKGDLSSESTVSRIRTEHFPLTLESARPSHTSQYLCASSDGPYSPLHFGNGTRLTVT.

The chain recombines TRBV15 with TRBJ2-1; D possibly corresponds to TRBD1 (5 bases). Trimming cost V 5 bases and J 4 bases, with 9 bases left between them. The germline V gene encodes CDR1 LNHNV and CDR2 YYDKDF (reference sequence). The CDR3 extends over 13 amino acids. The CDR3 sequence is CATSGSGYNEQFF. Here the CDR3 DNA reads TGTGCCACCAGCGGATCAGGGTACAATGAGCAGTTCTTC.

CDR3 sequence (DNA): TGCGCCAGCAGCTTCGCAGGACAGCCAACATACAATGAGCAGTTCTTC. This translates into CASSFAGQPTYNEQFF. The V gene is TRBV5-1, the J gene TRBJ2-1; weak D call: TRBD1 (6 bases). Germline CDR1 and CDR2: SGHRS and YFSETQ. With 2 bases removed from V and 4 bases from J, the gap between germline ends came to 16 bases. The CDR3 extends over 16 amino acids.

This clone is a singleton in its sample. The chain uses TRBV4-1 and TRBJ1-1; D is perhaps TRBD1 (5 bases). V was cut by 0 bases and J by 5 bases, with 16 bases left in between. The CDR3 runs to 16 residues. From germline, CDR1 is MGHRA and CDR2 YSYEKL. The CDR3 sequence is CASSQDQNSWGTEAFF. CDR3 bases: TGCGCCAGCAGCCAAGATCAGAACTCCTGGGGGACTGAAGCTTTCTTT.

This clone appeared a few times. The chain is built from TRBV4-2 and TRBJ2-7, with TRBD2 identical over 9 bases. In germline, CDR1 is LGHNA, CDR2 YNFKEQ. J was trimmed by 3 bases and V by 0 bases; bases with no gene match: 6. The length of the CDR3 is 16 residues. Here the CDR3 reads CASSQDRASGDYEQYF. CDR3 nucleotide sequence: TGTGCCAGCAGCCAAGATAGGGCTAGCGGGGACTACGAGCAGTACTTC.

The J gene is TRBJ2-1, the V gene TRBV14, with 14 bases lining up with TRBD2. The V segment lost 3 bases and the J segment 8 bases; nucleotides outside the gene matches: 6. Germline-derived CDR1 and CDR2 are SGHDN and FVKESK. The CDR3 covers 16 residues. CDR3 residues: CASSQLTSGGADEQFF. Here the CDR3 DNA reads TGTGCCAGCAGCCAGTTGACTAGCGGGGGGGCCGATGAGCAGTTCTTC.

CDR3 protein: CASSLVYRGRRGYGYTF. As DNA, the CDR3 is TGCGCCAGCAGCTTGGTTTACAGGGGGAGGCGCGGCTATGGCTACACCTTC. This sequence joins TRBV5-1 and TRBJ1-2, with TRBD1 matching 8 bases. The CDR3 consists of 17 residues. Germline V gene lookup returns CDR1 SGHRS and CDR2 YFSETQ. V was pared by 0 bases and J by 4 bases, with 11 bases of the junction left unmatched.

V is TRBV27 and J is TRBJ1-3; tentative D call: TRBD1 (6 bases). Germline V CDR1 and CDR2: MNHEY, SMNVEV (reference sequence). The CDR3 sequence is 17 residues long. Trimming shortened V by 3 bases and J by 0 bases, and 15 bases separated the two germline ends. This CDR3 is CASSFNRDTYSGNTIYF. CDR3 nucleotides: TGTGCCAGCAGTTTTAACCGGGACACCTACTCTGGAAACACCATATATTTT.

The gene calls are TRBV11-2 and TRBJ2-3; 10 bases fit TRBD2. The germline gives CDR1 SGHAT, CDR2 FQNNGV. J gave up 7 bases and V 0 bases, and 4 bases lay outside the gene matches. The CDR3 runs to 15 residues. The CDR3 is CASSLEAGGSHTQYF. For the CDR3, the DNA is TGTGCCAGCAGCTTAGAAGCGGGGGGGTCTCATACGCAGTATTTT.

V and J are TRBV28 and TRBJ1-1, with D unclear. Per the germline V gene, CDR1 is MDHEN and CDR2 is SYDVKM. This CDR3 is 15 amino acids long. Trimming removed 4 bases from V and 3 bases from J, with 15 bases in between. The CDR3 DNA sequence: TGTGCCAGCAGTTCCCCCGGAGCTGGCGACACTGAAGCTTTCTTT. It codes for CASSSPGAGDTEAFF.

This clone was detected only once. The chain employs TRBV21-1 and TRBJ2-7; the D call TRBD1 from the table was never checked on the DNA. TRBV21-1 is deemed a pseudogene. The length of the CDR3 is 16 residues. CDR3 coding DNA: TGTGCCAGTACCAGCTTTCCGGGACAGGGTATCTACGAGCAGTACTTC. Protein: CASTSFPGQGIYEQYF.

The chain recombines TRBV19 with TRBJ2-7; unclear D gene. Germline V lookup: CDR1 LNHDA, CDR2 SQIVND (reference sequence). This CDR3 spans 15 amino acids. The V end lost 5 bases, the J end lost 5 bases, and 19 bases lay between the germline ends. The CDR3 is CASSGWTGLRNEQYF. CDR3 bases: TGTGCCAGTAGTGGGTGGACGGGCCTGAGGAACGAGCAGTACTTC.

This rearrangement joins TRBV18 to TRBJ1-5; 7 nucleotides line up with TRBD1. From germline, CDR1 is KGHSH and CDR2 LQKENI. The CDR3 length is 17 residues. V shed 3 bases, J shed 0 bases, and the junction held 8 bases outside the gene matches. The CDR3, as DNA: TGTGCCAGCTCACCGACAGGGATCACGTATAGCAATCAGCCCCAGCATTTT. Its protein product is CASSPTGITYSNQPQHF.

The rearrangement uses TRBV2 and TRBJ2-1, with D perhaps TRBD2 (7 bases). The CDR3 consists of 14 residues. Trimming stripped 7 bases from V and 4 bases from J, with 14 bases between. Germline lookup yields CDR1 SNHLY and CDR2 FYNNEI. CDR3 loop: CASNLRGGYNEQFF. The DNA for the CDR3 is TGTGCCAGCAACCTAAGGGGGGGGTACAATGAGCAGTTCTTC.

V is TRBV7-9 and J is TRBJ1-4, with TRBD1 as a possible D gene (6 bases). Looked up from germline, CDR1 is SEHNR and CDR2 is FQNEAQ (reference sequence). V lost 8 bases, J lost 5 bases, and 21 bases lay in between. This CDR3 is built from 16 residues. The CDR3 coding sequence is TGTGCCAGCGTCCCAGCCCAGGGGCGACCGAATGAAAAACTGTTTTTT. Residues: CASVPAQGRPNEKLFF.